These 8 T cell receptor beta chains came from one sample sequenced in a study of T cells in women clearing cervical HPV infection. Some clones are missing from TCRdb's copy, which holds only in-frame ones; the method was immunoSEQ multiplex PCR. Its table records about 36,000 clones. The specimen sequenced was blood buffy coat. All receptors come from a woman between 18 and 70 years old with a cervical HPV16 infection that either progressed to CIN3+ or cleared (not recorded which).

CDR3 DNA (partial): TGCAGCGCCGGAGCCCGGGCAACTAATGAAAAA. Translation: CSAGARATNEK. The entire CDR3 protein reads CSAGARATNEKLFF. The chain carries TRBV29-1 and TRBJ1-4; D is unclear. The CDR3 end lies 3 residues beyond the end of the read and is filled in from the germline J gene. The CDR3 runs 14 residues. V gave up 7 bases and J gave up 0 bases, with 12 bases separating them. Looked up from germline, CDR1 is SQVTM and CDR2 is ANQGSEA.

As to this clone: The sequenced fragment ends 3 residues before the CDR3 boundary, so the rest is inferred from the germline J gene. The rearrangement links TRBV30 to TRBJ1-5; D perhaps matches TRBD1 (6 bases). Germline V gene data show CDR1 as GTSNPN and CDR2 as SVGIG (reference sequence). This CDR3 spans 13 amino acids. V was clipped by 2 bases and J by 5 bases, with 10 bases between them. CDR3 DNA (partial): TGTGCCTGGAGTTTTGGGGGCGATCAGCCC. Translation gives CAWSFGGDQP. In full, the CDR3 reads CAWSFGGDQPQHF.

Comment on this clone: With the read ending 3 residues before the CDR3 end, the germline J gene is used to fill in that end. This chain joins TRBV5-6 and TRBJ2-7; D gene ambiguous. Germline CDR1 SGHDT, CDR2 YYEEEE. The V and J ends lost 2 bases and 6 bases respectively, with 9 bases between them. The CDR3 spans 12 residues. CDR3 DNA, as far as it was read: TGTGCCAGCAGCTTCTTAGCTCGCGAG. Protein: CASSFLARE. The complete CDR3 reads CASSFLAREQYF.

The CDR3 is CASSPLGGTGNTIYF. CDR3 DNA, as far as it was read: TGTGCCAGCAGCCCTCTCGGGGGGACCGGAAACACC. The V call is TRBV5-6, the J call TRBJ1-3, with a weak D call TRBD1 (5 bases). The CDR3 end lies 3 residues beyond the end of the read and is filled in from the germline J gene. V lost 4 bases, J lost 4 bases, and 15 bases lay in between. Germline lookup yields CDR1 SGHDT and CDR2 YYEEEE. The CDR3 is made up of 15 amino acids.

On this clone itself: The sequenced fragment ends 3 residues before the CDR3 boundary, so the rest is inferred from the germline J gene. The chain couples TRBV7-2 to TRBJ1-5, with D perhaps matching TRBD1 (6 bases). The V end lost 2 bases, the J end lost 6 bases, and 14 bases lay between the germline ends. This CDR3 contains 15 residues. Germline-derived CDR1 and CDR2 are SGHTA and FQGNSA. CDR3 loop: CASSLSGAGVQPQHF. The sequenced CDR3 bases are TGTGCCAGCAGCTTATCTGGGGCAGGGGTTCAGCCC.

Details on this clone: Read sequence stops 3 residues before the CDR3 end, and the germline J gene provides the missing end. This rearrangement joins TRBV12-3 or TRBV12-4 to TRBJ2-4, with 8 positions matching TRBD1. Trimming removed 5 bases from V and 2 bases from J; junction bases left unmatched: 5. The CDR3 covers 15 residues. Partial CDR3 DNA: TGTGCCAGCAGTCCGACAGGGGTAACCAAAAACATT. It codes for CASSPTGVTKNI. The complete CDR3 reads CASSPTGVTKNIQYF.

A word on this clone: The read gets to within 3 residues of the CDR3 end, and the germline J gene fills in the rest. The chain joins TRBV7-2 to TRBJ2-7; TRBD2 matches 7 bases. This CDR3 is built from 15 residues. Unmatched junction bases numbered 9, after V lost 5 bases and J lost 2 bases. CDR1 SGHTA and CDR2 FQGNSA come from the germline V gene. The CDR3 sequence: CASSRGLAETYEQYF. The covered CDR3 bases are TGTGCCAGCAGCCGAGGCCTAGCGGAAACCTACGAG.

On this clone itself: The CDR3 goes on 3 residues after the read ends, and that part is filled in from the germline J gene. The V gene is TRBV30, the J gene TRBJ2-6, with D perhaps matching TRBD2 (5 bases). Looked up from germline, CDR1 is GTSNPN and CDR2 is SVGIG (reference sequence). The CDR3 is made up of 16 amino acids. V was cut by 1 base and J by 0 bases, with 10 bases left in between. The CDR3 region is CAWSGTSLSGANVLTF. The part of the CDR3 DNA that was read is TGTGCCTGGAGTGGGACTTCCCTCTCTGGGGCCAACGTC.